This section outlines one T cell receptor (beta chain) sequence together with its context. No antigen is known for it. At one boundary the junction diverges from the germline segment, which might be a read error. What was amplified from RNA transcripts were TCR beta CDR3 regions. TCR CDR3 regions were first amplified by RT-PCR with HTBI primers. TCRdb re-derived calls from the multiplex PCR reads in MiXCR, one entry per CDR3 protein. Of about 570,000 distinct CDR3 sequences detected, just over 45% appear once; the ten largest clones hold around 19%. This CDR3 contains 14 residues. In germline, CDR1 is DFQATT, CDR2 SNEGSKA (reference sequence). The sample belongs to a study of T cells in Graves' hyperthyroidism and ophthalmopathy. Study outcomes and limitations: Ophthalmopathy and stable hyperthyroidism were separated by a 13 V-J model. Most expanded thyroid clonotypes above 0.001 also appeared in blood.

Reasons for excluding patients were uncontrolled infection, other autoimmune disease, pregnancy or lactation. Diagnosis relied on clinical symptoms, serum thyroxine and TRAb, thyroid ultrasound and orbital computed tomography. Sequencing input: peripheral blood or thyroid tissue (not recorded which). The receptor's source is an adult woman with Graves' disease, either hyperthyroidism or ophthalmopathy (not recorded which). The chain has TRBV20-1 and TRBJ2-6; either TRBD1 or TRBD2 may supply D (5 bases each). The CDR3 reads CSARTPSGGNVLTF. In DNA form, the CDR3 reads TGCAGTGCTAGAACCCCCTCTGGGGGCAACGTCCTGACTTTC.